The subject of this entry is one TCR beta chain. What it binds is unknown. Produced via immunoSEQ multiplex PCR; TCRdb's table is partial and in-frame only. This sample has under 200,000 clones, with around 94% found just once. Germline assignment: CDR1 SGHKS and CDR2 YYEKEE (reference sequence). This CDR3 has 16 residues. Trimming stripped 1 base from V and 0 bases from J, with 11 bases between. This sample is part of a study of T cell responses to AZD1222 COVID-19 vaccine. General study points: Breadth and depth of Spike-specific TCRs rose after two AZD1222 doses. As reported, nearly half of all spike-specific TCRs target variant regions that are unmutated. Seropositive AZD1222 recipients at baseline numbered only five or six. The donor group comprised mostly white British people and more females; the analysis possibly underestimated clonal diversity.

The source was peripheral blood, collected on day 0 of AZD1222 vaccination. This clonotype was sampled from an adult in good health. The V call is TRBV5-5, the J call TRBJ1-3; tentatively, D is TRBD1 (5 bases). The CDR3 loop reads CASSLLPGSSGNTIYF. The CDR3 DNA sequence: TGTGCCAGCAGCTTGTTGCCAGGGAGCTCTGGAAACACCATATATTTT. Full variable domain (rest looked up from reference TRBV5-5 and TRBJ1-3): DAGVTQSPTHLIKTRGQQVTLRCSPISGHKSVSWYQQVLGQGPQFIFQYYEKEERGRGNFPDRFSARQFPNYSSELNVNALLLGDSALYLCASSLLPGSSGNTIYFGEGSWLTVV.